This is a list of T cell receptor beta chains from one sample in a study of T-cell memory formation after mild COVID-19. One entry per CDR3 protein, called by TCRdb with MiXCR from the 5' RACE reads. The table lists about 13,000 distinct CDR3 sequences, 15% to 20% of them singletons. Input material: PBMCs or a T cell subset sorted from them (not recorded which). The receptors originated from a man between 18 and 35 years old who had mild COVID-19 (a few samples of this study predate the infection). Cell type and time point are not known. Both conserved end residues are trimmed from each CDR3.

8,TRBJ1-2,TRBV29-1,SDGDYGYT
15,TRBJ2-6,TRBV11-2,ASSLVFWGTGANVLT
13,TRBJ2-5,TRBV4-1,ASSQDAIGRETQY
10,TRBJ2-5,TRBV12-3/TRBV12-4,ASSAPQETQY
13,TRBJ2-2,TRBV4-3,ASSRGVSNSGELF
11,TRBJ2-1,TRBV4-3,ASSQAGYNEQF
14,TRBJ2-5,TRBV4-1,ASSQAGPQIQETQY
10,TRBJ1-2,TRBV18,ASSRRDYGYT
12,TRBJ1-2,TRBV29-1,SVDQPRWGSGYT
11,TRBJ1-3,TRBV12-3/TRBV12-4,ASSPRGGNTIY
12,TRBJ1-2,TRBV29-1,SVVGDTPNYGYT
13,TRBJ1-2,TRBV4-3,ASSQDRGGTLGYT
12,TRBJ2-7,TRBV29-1,SVESTAGAYEQY
11,TRBJ1-1,TRBV4-3,ASSQDRGFWAF
14,TRBJ2-3,TRBV7-9,ASSLVMEAGTDTQY